The rows below give T cell receptor beta chains drawn from one sample of a study of cytomegalovirus exposure and HLA in healthy donors. Measured with immunoSEQ multiplex PCR; TCRdb has only the in-frame clones, and not every one. The data show some 160,000 clones, approximately 81% seen once. Sequencing was carried out using PBMCs. The source of these receptors is a boy younger than 10 in good health and CMV-seronegative. Both conserved end residues are part of each CDR3. Each record gives: J gene, clone size, D gene, V gene, CDR3 DNA, CDR3 protein. A D gene is named only where the DNA matches it firmly. Only part of the rows carry a size: once, few, many, or a class if the clone is expanded.

>TRBJ1-5|.|.|TRBV4-1
TGCGCCAGCAGCCAAGATCGGGGGGCGGCTCAGCCCCAGCATTTT
CASSQDRGAAQPQHF
>TRBJ2-5|.|.|TRBV11-3
TGTGCCAGCAGCTTAGAAGTACAGGGGACCCAGTACTTC
CASSLEVQGTQYF
>TRBJ1-1|.|.|TRBV6-6
TGTGCCACTCAGGTTTCGGACATCTTTTTGAACACTGAAGCTTTCTTT
CATQVSDIFLNTEAFF
>TRBJ2-5|.|.|TRBV9
TGTGCCAGCAGCGTCGACTACCTGCTTGGAGAGACCCAGTACTTC
CASSVDYLLGETQYF
>TRBJ1-2|.|TRBD1|TRBV28
TGTGCCAGCAGTTTCCCGGGGACAGTTAGGGGCTACACCTTC
CASSFPGTVRGYTF
>TRBJ2-7|.|TRBD1|TRBV14
TGTGCCAGCAGCAAGACAGGGATCCACGAGCAGTACTTC
CASSKTGIHEQYF
>TRBJ2-1|.|TRBD2|TRBV7-9
TGTTCCAGCGCCCTAGCGGGGACCTACAATGAGCAGTTCTTC
CSSALAGTYNEQFF
>TRBJ2-7|.|TRBD1|TRBV9
TGTGCCAGCAGCCTTTCCGGGACAGCGTACTACGAGCAGTACTTC
CASSLSGTAYYEQYF
>TRBJ2-5|.|.|TRBV7-6
TGTGCCAGCAGCTTACAGGGCTCAGGGGAGCAGTACTTC
CASSLQGSGEQYF
>TRBJ2-7|.|TRBD1|TRBV6-4
TGTGCCAGCAGCCCCGGGACAGAAACTTACGAGCAGTACTTC
CASSPGTETYEQYF
>TRBJ1-2|.|.|TRBV5-1
TGCGCCAGCAGTGGCGGCACAGGCTATGGCTACACCTTC
CASSGGTGYGYTF
>TRBJ2-7|.|TRBD2|TRBV7-2
TGTGCCAGCAGCTTAGTAGCGGGAGGGAGCTCCTACGAGCAGTACTTC
CASSLVAGGSSYEQYF
>TRBJ2-1|.|.|TRBV12-5
TGTGCTAGTGGTTCCCCCTCCGGACTTTACAATGAGCAGTTCTTC
CASGSPSGLYNEQFF
>TRBJ1-2|.|TRBD1|TRBV6-6
TGTGCCAGCAGTCCGACAGGGATCCTCCTAGGCTACACCTTC
CASSPTGILLGYTF
>TRBJ2-1|.|TRBD2|TRBV5-4
TGTGCCAGCAGCTTGGCTACGGGAGGGCCGTACAATGAGCAGTTCTTC
CASSLATGGPYNEQFF
>TRBJ1-5|once|TRBD1|TRBV6-4
TGTGCCAGCAGTGCTAAGACAGGGGGCACGAGCAATCAGCCCCAGCATTTT
CASSAKTGGTSNQPQHF
>TRBJ2-7|.|.|TRBV25-1
TGTGCCAGCAGTGAATCGAGCAGGGAAAACCACAAGCAGTACTTC
CASSESSRENHKQYF
>TRBJ2-3|.|.|TRBV5-8
TGTGCCAGCAGCTTGGCGGGGGCAGATACGCAGTATTTT
CASSLAGADTQYF
>TRBJ1-3|.|.|TRBV18
TGTGCCAGCTCGGTCACAGGGTACCGGCGCACCATATATTTT
CASSVTGYRRTIYF
>TRBJ1-1|.|.|TRBV7-8
TGTGCCAGCAGCGCAATCAGGGTGGGAAGATTGTGTGCTTTCTTT
CASSAIRVGRLCAFF
>TRBJ2-3|.|TRBD1|TRBV7-8
TGTGCCAGCAGCTCCGGACAGGGGCCCTTCGTCACAGATACGCAGTATTTT
CASSSGQGPFVTDTQYF
>TRBJ1-3|.|.|TRBV5-1
TGCGCCAGCAGCTCTCTATACGGAAACACCATATATTTT
CASSSLYGNTIYF
>TRBJ2-6|.|.|TRBV11-3
TGTGCCAGCAGCTTATTCGGGGGCTCTGGGGCCAACGTCCTGACTTTC
CASSLFGGSGANVLTF
>TRBJ1-5|.|TRBD1|TRBV5-5
TGTGCCAGCAGCTTGGCCCCGGGGTTGGGACAGAGTAGCAATCAGCCCCAGCATTTT
CASSLAPGLGQSSNQPQHF
>TRBJ1-2|.|.|TRBV6-6
TGTGCCAGCAGCTACTCGCCGGGTGGAGATGGCTACACCTTC
CASSYSPGGDGYTF
>TRBJ1-4|.|TRBD1|TRBV2
TGTGCCAGCAGACGGGACAGGAATGAAAAACTGTTTTTT
CASRRDRNEKLFF
>TRBJ2-1|.|.|TRBV7-7
TGTGCCAGCAGCTTACACTTCGCGGGGCGTTACAATGAGCAGTTCTTC
CASSLHFAGRYNEQFF
>TRBJ2-7|.|.|TRBV12-5
TGTGCTAGTGGTTTTGACAGCTCCTACGAGCAGTACTTC
CASGFDSSYEQYF
>TRBJ2-5|.|.|TRBV5-4
TGTGCCAGCAGCAGTGGACAAACGTATCAAGAGACCCAGTACTTC
CASSSGQTYQETQYF
>TRBJ2-7|.|.|TRBV7-9
TGTGCCAGCTTTGGCGGAAGCGACTACGAGCAGTACTTC
CASFGGSDYEQYF
>TRBJ1-5|few|.|TRBV5-8
TGTGCCAGCACTTCGAGGAGTTATAGCAATCAGCCCCAGCATTTT
CASTSRSYSNQPQHF
>TRBJ2-1|.|TRBD1|TRBV9
TGTGCCAGCAGGGGAGGGACAGGGGGTTGGAATGAGCAGTTCTTC
CASRGGTGGWNEQFF
>TRBJ2-2|.|TRBD1|TRBV4-3
TGCGCCAGCAGCCAAAACTTTGGGACAGCGAACACCGGGGAGCTGTTTTTT
CASSQNFGTANTGELFF
>TRBJ2-5|.|.|TRBV4-1
TGCGCCAGCAGCCCGACCTTGAGGGTCCAAGAGACCCAGTACTTC
CASSPTLRVQETQYF
>TRBJ2-6|.|TRBD1|TRBV4-2
TGTGCCAGCGGACAGGGGGCAGGTGAGGCCAACGTCCTGACTTTC
CASGQGAGEANVLTF
>TRBJ1-1|.|.|TRBV6-4
TGTGCCAGCAGGAGAGAAGAGATGAACACTGAAGCTTTCTTT
CASRREEMNTEAFF
>TRBJ1-6|.|TRBD1|TRBV18
TGTGCCAGCTCTCAGGGGGGTAATTCACCCCTCCACTTT
CASSQGGNSPLHF
>TRBJ2-7|once|TRBD1|TRBV4-2
TGTGCCAGCAGCCAAATTGACAGGGTCGAAGACGAGCAGTACTTC
CASSQIDRVEDEQYF
>TRBJ1-3|few|TRBD1|TRBV11-2
TGTGCCAGCAGCCGGGACAGGGTAGGTCCCCCCCCTGGAAACACCATATATTTT
CASSRDRVGPPPGNTIYF
>TRBJ1-5|few|TRBD1|TRBV19
TGTGCCAGTAGTGCACCAGGGGGCGGCCAGCCCCAGCATTTT
CASSAPGGGQPQHF
>TRBJ2-3|once|TRBD2|TRBV2
TGTGCCAGTGGGATAGCGGGTAGCACAGATACGCAGTATTTT
CASGIAGSTDTQYF
>TRBJ1-1|.|.|TRBV20-1
TGCAGTGCAAGGGGCACTGAAGCTTTCTTT
CSARGTEAFF
>TRBJ2-5|.|.|TRBV7-2
TGTGCCAGCAGCTTAGTACGCGGAGAAAAAGAGACCCAGTACTTC
CASSLVRGEKETQYF
>TRBJ2-1|.|.|TRBV9
TGTGCCAGCAGCCCTAAGGGAGTGGGCTACAATGAGCAGTTCTTC
CASSPKGVGYNEQFF
>TRBJ1-5|.|.|TRBV6-1
TGTGCCAGCAGTGAAGGGGGGGACAATCAGCCCCAGCATTTT
CASSEGGDNQPQHF
>TRBJ2-2|.|.|TRBV5-1
TGCGCCAGCAGCTACCGCCAGGACGGGAGAACGGACACCGGGGAGCTGTTTTTT
CASSYRQDGRTDTGELFF
>TRBJ1-1|.|.|TRBV12-5
TGTGCTAGTGGTTTGTCGGGGGATACTGAAGCTTTCTTT
CASGLSGDTEAFF
>TRBJ2-1|few|.|TRBV7-2
TGTGCCAGCATTAGGGCGCAGCTTGGACAGTTAGCCTCATACAATGAGCAGTTCTTC
CASIRAQLGQLASYNEQFF
>TRBJ2-3|.|.|TRBV6-5
TGTGCCAGCAGTTGGGGGCTCAGTTTCACAGATACGCAGTATTTT
CASSWGLSFTDTQYF
>TRBJ2-7|.|.|TRBV7-3
TGTGCCAGCAGCCGAACAAGGGCCAGTCCCCTAGGGGTTTACGAGCAGTACTTC
CASSRTRASPLGVYEQYF
>TRBJ2-1|.|.|TRBV11-1
TGTGCCAGCAGCTCAGGGGAGGGGTCCTACAATGAGCAGTTCTTC
CASSSGEGSYNEQFF
>TRBJ1-2|once|.|TRBV9
TGTGCCAGCAACGCGGCTGCGGGCAATGGCTACACCTTC
CASNAAAGNGYTF
>TRBJ2-7|.|.|TRBV11-2
TGTGCCAGCAGCTTATGGGGGGACTCCCCGACCTACGAGCAGTACTTC
CASSLWGDSPTYEQYF
>TRBJ1-1|.|TRBD1|TRBV7-3
TGTGCCAGCAGCCTCCGGGACAGGGGGCCTGAAGCTTTCTTT
CASSLRDRGPEAFF
>TRBJ1-5|.|.|TRBV19
TGTGCCAGTAGTATTCCAGGGAGCAATCAGCCCCAGCATTTT
CASSIPGSNQPQHF
>TRBJ2-7|.|TRBD1|TRBV4-1
TGCGCCAGCAGCCAAGCCGGGACAGGGGTCGAGCAGTACTTC
CASSQAGTGVEQYF
>TRBJ1-1|.|.|TRBV29-1
TGCAGCGTTGAAAACAGGGACACTGAAGCTTTCTTT
CSVENRDTEAFF